The 30 T cell receptor beta chains listed next were all sequenced from one sample in a study of a mutant IDH1 vaccine in newly diagnosed glioma. Stated time point: week 11, during vaccination. Every vaccination contained 300 ug of the mutant IDH1 20-mer peptide and was paired with topical imiquimod. For these receptors, no antigen is known. Libraries were prepared by immunoSEQ multiplex PCR; TCRdb keeps only in-frame clonotypes and omits some of them. The sample holds some 130,000 clones, about four fifths seen once. The material sequenced was PBMCs, taken from a glioma patient whose treatment included an IDH1 peptide vaccine. Receptors were obtained from a man in his forties or fifties with glioma.

V gene TRBV25-1 combines with J gene TRBJ2-7; 8 bases align to TRBD2. J gave up 1 base and V 6 bases, and 8 bases lay outside the gene matches. The CDR3 contains 15 residues. CDR1 and CDR2 from the germline V gene are MGHDK and SYGVNS. CDR3 DNA: TGTGCCAGCAGCCTCCGGGGGGGGGCTTCCTACGAGCAGTACTTC. As protein: CASSLRGGASYEQYF.

J is TRBJ1-2 and V is TRBV6-6; D gene uncertain. The CDR3 is made up of 16 amino acids. Trimming pared 1 base from V and 5 bases from J, leaving 17 bases between. Germline assignment: CDR1 MNHNY and CDR2 SVGAGI (reference sequence). CDR3 protein: CASSYWAASSWYGYTF. In DNA, the CDR3 is TGTGCCAGCAGTTACTGGGCAGCCAGCAGCTGGTATGGCTACACCTTC.

This sequence joins TRBV11-1 and TRBJ2-3; D gene unclear. The V gene's germline CDR1 is SGHAT and CDR2 FQDESV (reference sequence). The length of the CDR3 is 12 residues. The germline V and J ends were trimmed by 4 bases and 4 bases, with 6 bases remaining between them. Written as DNA, the CDR3 is TGTGCCAGCAGCTCTCGACCAGATACGCAGTATTTT. Translating it yields CASSSRPDTQYF. The whole variable domain, filled in from reference TRBV11-1 and TRBJ2-3, reads EAEVAQSPRYKITEKSQAVAFWCDPISGHATLYWYRQILGQGPELLVQFQDESVVDDSQLPKDRFSAERLKGVDSTLKIQPAELGDSAMYLCASSSRPDTQYFGPGTRLTVL.

This clone was seen only a few times. The rearrangement links TRBV19 to TRBJ2-1, with a tentative D call TRBD1 (5 bases). The CDR3 is 15 residues long. Germline V gene sequence: CDR1 LNHDA, CDR2 SQIVND (reference sequence). V lost 4 bases and J lost 5, with 15 bases in between. The CDR3 sequence: CASSKSGQGNNEQFF. CDR3 DNA sequence: TGTGCCAGTAGTAAATCAGGGCAGGGAAACAATGAGCAGTTCTTC. The full variable domain, rest sourced from reference TRBV19 and TRBJ2-1, is DGGITQSPKYLFRKEGQNVTLSCEQNLNHDAMYWYRQDPGQGLRLIYYSQIVNDFQKGDIAEGYSVSREKKESFPLTVTSAQKNPTAFYLCASSKSGQGNNEQFFGPGTRLTVL.

In this sample, this clone turned up a few times. The V call is TRBV7-5, the J call TRBJ2-3; the table calls TRBD2, which could not be checked here. TRBV7-5 has pseudogene status. This CDR3 has 17 amino acids. The CDR3 coding sequence is TGTGCCAGAAGCCCCCGGGACTCGTCAACTAGCACAGATACGCAGTATTTT. This gives the protein CARSPRDSSTSTDTQYF.

The chain uses TRBV7-9 and TRBJ2-2; D remains unclear. The CDR3 is 10 amino acids. Per the germline V gene, CDR1 is SEHNR and CDR2 is FQNEAQ (reference sequence). Trimming pared 9 bases from V and 3 bases from J, leaving 2 bases between. This CDR3 reads CARDTGELFF. In DNA form, the CDR3 reads TGTGCCAGAGACACCGGGGAGCTGTTTTTT.

The gene calls are TRBV30 and TRBJ1-5; D not resolved. This CDR3 contains 12 residues. Germline values: CDR1 GTSNPN, CDR2 SVGIG (reference sequence). V shed 2 bases and J shed 6 bases, with 8 bases lying between them. This chain's CDR3 is CAWSKDFQPQHF. As DNA, the CDR3 is TGTGCCTGGAGTAAGGATTTTCAGCCCCAGCATTTT.

The CDR3 DNA follows: TGTGCCAGCAGCCAAACCGGTACTAGCTCCTACGAGCAGTACTTC. It is translated as CASSQTGTSSYEQYF. This chain links TRBV5-5 with TRBJ2-7, with D perhaps TRBD2 (5 bases). Trimming pared 4 bases from V and 0 bases from J, leaving 14 bases between. The length of the CDR3 is 15 residues. From germline, CDR1 is SGHKS and CDR2 YYEKEE (reference sequence).

V gene TRBV7-9 combines with J gene TRBJ2-1; D unclear. The germline V and J ends were trimmed by 0 bases and 8 bases, with 17 bases remaining between them. The CDR3 contains 16 residues. In germline, CDR1 is SEHNR, CDR2 FQNEAQ (reference sequence). CDR3 sequence: CASSLARARLRDEQFF. As DNA, the CDR3 is TGTGCCAGCAGCTTAGCAAGGGCCAGGCTACGGGATGAGCAGTTCTTC.

The chain joins TRBV7-8 to TRBJ1-3; D remains unclear. The germline CDR1 and CDR2 sequences are SGHVS and FQNEAQ. The CDR3 runs to 14 residues. The ends were cut back, 3 bases at V and 5 bases at J, with 11 bases in the middle. The CDR3 bases are TGTGCCAGCAGCTTGCCTAGACACCGAAACACCATATATTTT. It specifies CASSLPRHRNTIYF.

V gene TRBV7-9 combines with J gene TRBJ2-1; 8 nucleotides line up with TRBD2. V shed 3 bases and J 8 bases; nucleotides not matched to a gene: 9. The CDR3 has 15 amino acids. From germline, CDR1 is SEHNR and CDR2 FQNEAQ (reference sequence). The CDR3 coding sequence is TGTGCCAGCAGCTTGGGAGCGGGAGTGCGCGATGAGCAGTTCTTC. Translation gives CASSLGAGVRDEQFF.

V is TRBV6-4 and J is TRBJ2-2, with no clear D. The germline V gene has CDR1 MRHNA and CDR2 SNTAGT. The CDR3 is made up of 16 amino acids. With 0 bases removed from V and 4 bases from J, the gap between germline ends came to 12 bases. The chain's CDR3 is CASSDSGLPITGELFF. For the CDR3, the DNA is TGTGCCAGCAGTGACTCAGGTCTACCTATCACCGGGGAGCTGTTTTTT.

The chain links TRBV28 to TRBJ1-2; no firm D call. CDR1 MDHEN and CDR2 SYDVKM come from the germline V gene. The V end lost 5 bases, the J end lost 3 bases, and 13 bases lay between the germline ends. The CDR3 length is 14 residues. In DNA, the CDR3 is TGTGCCAGCAGTGTCCAGGATCGCGACTATGGCTACACCTTC. Translating it yields CASSVQDRDYGYTF.

The chain uses TRBV11-2 and TRBJ2-7; no clear D gene. V lost 1 base to trimming and J lost 5 bases, with 9 bases between them. CDR1 and CDR2 from the germline V gene are SGHAT and FQNNGV. The CDR3 extends over 13 amino acids. The DNA for the CDR3 is TGTGCCAGCAGCTTAGGGTCCTGGGACGAGCAGTACTTC. Its translation is CASSLGSWDEQYF.

This chain connects TRBV7-8 to TRBJ2-2; the match to TRBD1 covers 7 bases. Germline CDR1 is SGHVS and CDR2 is FQNEAQ. Trimming took 4 bases from V and 6 from J; bases not matched to a gene: 5. The CDR3 has 14 residues. The CDR3 region has the DNA TGTGCCAGCAGCTCCACAGGGGCTCCCGGGGAGCTGTTTTTT. Translated, it gives CASSSTGAPGELFF.

The CDR3 region is CASSLMGVYRGSPLHF. DNA for the CDR3: TGTGCCAGCAGCTTAATGGGAGTGTACAGAGGTTCACCCCTCCACTTT. The rearrangement links TRBV13 to TRBJ1-6; D call uncertain. This CDR3 has 16 amino acids. CDR1 PRHDT and CDR2 FYEKMQ come from the germline V gene (reference sequence). Trimming stripped 2 bases from V and 9 bases from J, with 17 bases between.

The chain has TRBV4-1 and TRBJ2-7; 9 bases fit TRBD1. The V gene end was trimmed by 4 bases and the J gene end by 5 bases; junction bases not matched to a gene: 9. The CDR3 totals 15 residues. From germline, CDR1 is MGHRA and CDR2 YSYEKL. The CDR3 reads CASSLQPGQGHEQYF. In DNA, the CDR3 is TGCGCCAGCAGCCTACAGCCGGGACAGGGCCACGAGCAGTACTTC.

V is TRBV14 and J is TRBJ2-1; 13 nucleotides agree with TRBD2. The ends lost 5 bases at V and 8 bases at J; junction bases unmatched: 3. The CDR3 spans 14 residues. CDR1 SGHDN and CDR2 FVKESK come from the germline V gene. CDR3 region: CASSGLAGEDEQFF. In DNA, the CDR3 is TGTGCCAGCAGCGGACTAGCGGGAGAGGATGAGCAGTTCTTC.

The sample holds a few counts of this clone. V is TRBV6-1 and J is TRBJ2-7; a weak D match, TRBD1 (6 bases). Germline values: CDR1 MNHNS, CDR2 SASEGT. V was trimmed by 6 bases and J by 0 bases, leaving 12 bases between them. The CDR3 extends over 14 amino acids. CDR3: CASSPGHTSYEQYF. In DNA form, the CDR3 reads TGTGCCAGCAGCCCGGGACACACCTCCTACGAGCAGTACTTC.

The V and J genes are TRBV19 and TRBJ2-7; the D is unclear. The CDR3 spans 14 residues. Trimming stripped 4 bases from V and 0 bases from J, with 10 bases between. CDR1 is LNHDA and CDR2 is SQIVND in the germline V gene (reference sequence). CDR3 coding DNA: TGTGCCAGTAGTAAGAGTGGAAGCTCCTACGAGCAGTACTTC. Its translation: CASSKSGSSYEQYF.

The chain employs TRBV6-6 and TRBJ1-2; 8 nucleotides match TRBD1. This CDR3 contains 14 residues. After removal of 2 bases from V and 7 bases from J, the junction contained 6 bases not matched to a gene. Germline-derived CDR1 and CDR2 are MNHNY and SVGAGI (reference sequence). The CDR3: CASSYLTGAGGYTF. For the CDR3, the DNA is TGTGCCAGCAGTTACCTGACAGGGGCCGGTGGCTACACCTTC.

This rearrangement joins TRBV6-5 to TRBJ2-1, with a weak D call TRBD2 (10 bases). Germline loops: CDR1 MNHEY, CDR2 SVGAGI. CDR3 length: 15 residues. The V end was cut by 5 bases, the J end by 9 bases, with 20 bases between. CDR3 in DNA: TGTGCCAGCAGTCTTGAGCGGGGGGGACAGGGTGAGCAGTTCTTC. It translates to CASSLERGGQGEQFF.

The chain has TRBV19 and TRBJ2-5; 9 bases align to TRBD1. Germline V gene lookup returns CDR1 LNHDA and CDR2 SQIVND (reference sequence). V was clipped by 7 bases and J by 0 bases; unmatched bases: 6. The CDR3 is 15 residues long. The CDR3 reads CASTLGQGHQETQYF. The CDR3 nucleotides read TGTGCCAGTACATTGGGACAGGGTCACCAAGAGACCCAGTACTTC. Drawing the rest from reference TRBV19 and TRBJ2-5, the complete variable domain is DGGITQSPKYLFRKEGQNVTLSCEQNLNHDAMYWYRQDPGQGLRLIYYSQIVNDFQKGDIAEGYSVSREKKESFPLTVTSAQKNPTAFYLCASTLGQGHQETQYFGPGTRLLVL.

The V and J genes are TRBV5-4 and TRBJ2-3; 11 nucleotides align to TRBD2. The CDR3 length is 15 residues. The germline V gene encodes CDR1 SGHNT and CDR2 YYREEE (reference sequence). With V trimmed by 5 bases and J by 0 bases, 2 bases remained unmatched. CDR3 bases: TGTGCCAGCAGTCGACTAGCGGGGAGCACAGATACGCAGTATTTT. Protein: CASSRLAGSTDTQYF.

Only a few counts were recorded for this clone. The chain uses TRBV7-7 and TRBJ1-1; D uncertain. Germline loops: CDR1 SSHAT, CDR2 FNYEAQ (reference sequence). This CDR3 contains 13 residues. Written as DNA, the CDR3 is TGTGCTAGCTCCCGGACTTTGAACACTGAAGCTTTCTTT. Encoded protein: CASSRTLNTEAFF.

The CDR3: CASSLSSSFVGLSYNEQFF. The DNA for the CDR3 is TGCGCCAGCAGCTTATCCTCCTCCTTCGTGGGCCTGTCCTACAATGAGCAGTTCTTC. The V and J genes are TRBV5-1 and TRBJ2-1; D uncertain. In germline, CDR1 is SGHRS, CDR2 YFSETQ. This CDR3 contains 19 residues. Between the trimmed V and J ends, which lost 2 bases and 1 base, there was a span of 22 bases.

The chain uses TRBV9 and TRBJ1-1; 8 bases are shared with TRBD1. The J segment lost 3 bases and the V segment lost 0 bases, leaving 10 bases of the junction unmatched. Germline CDR1 and CDR2: SGDLS and YYNGEE. The CDR3 loop spans 17 amino acids. The CDR3 here is CASSVGPTGVGDTEAFF. The CDR3 DNA reads as TGTGCCAGCAGCGTAGGCCCGACAGGGGTGGGAGACACTGAAGCTTTCTTT.

This chain connects TRBV27 to TRBJ1-6, with 10 positions matching TRBD1. CDR3 length equals 15 residues. Trimming took 7 bases from V and 9 from J; bases not matched to a gene: 9. Germline assignment: CDR1 MNHEY and CDR2 SMNVEV (reference sequence). The CDR3: CASTTTGGASSPLHF. CDR3 DNA sequence: TGTGCCAGCACCACGACAGGGGGCGCTTCTTCACCCCTCCACTTT.

This chain uses TRBV6-1 with TRBJ2-5; 12 bases match TRBD2. The CDR3 spans 19 residues. V gave up 2 bases and J gave up 5 bases; unmatched junction bases: 15. Germline values: CDR1 MNHNS, CDR2 SASEGT. Here the CDR3 reads CASSERGALAGGSAETQYF. The CDR3 DNA reads TGTGCCAGCAGTGAAAGGGGCGCACTAGCGGGAGGATCAGCCGAGACCCAGTACTTC.

The chain carries TRBV11-3 and TRBJ1-1; perhaps TRBD1 as D (6 bases). The germline gives CDR1 SGHNT, CDR2 YENEEA. The V and J ends lost 5 bases and 6 bases respectively, with 16 bases between them. This CDR3 has 14 amino acids. The CDR3 nucleotides are TGTGCCAGCAGCATTCGACAGGAGGGGGCTGAAGCTTTCTTT. This encodes CASSIRQEGAEAFF.